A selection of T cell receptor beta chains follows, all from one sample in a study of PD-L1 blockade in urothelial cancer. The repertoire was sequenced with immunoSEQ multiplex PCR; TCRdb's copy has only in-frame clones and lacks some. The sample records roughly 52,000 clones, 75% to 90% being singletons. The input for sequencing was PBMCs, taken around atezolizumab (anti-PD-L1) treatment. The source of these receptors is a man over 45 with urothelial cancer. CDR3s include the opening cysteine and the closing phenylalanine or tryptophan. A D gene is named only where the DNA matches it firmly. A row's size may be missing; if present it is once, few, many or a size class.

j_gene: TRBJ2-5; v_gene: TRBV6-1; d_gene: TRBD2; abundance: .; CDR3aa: CASSEVERGVGDQYF; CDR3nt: TGTGCCAGCAGTGAAGTAGAGCGGGGGGTCGGGGACCAGTACTTC
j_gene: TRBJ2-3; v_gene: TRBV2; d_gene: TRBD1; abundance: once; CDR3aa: CAGGEDRATTDTQYF; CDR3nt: TGTGCCGGAGGGGAGGACAGGGCCACCACAGATACGCAGTATTTT
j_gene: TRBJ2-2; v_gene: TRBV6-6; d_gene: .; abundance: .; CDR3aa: CASSYSPGTNTGELFF; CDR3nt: TGTGCCAGCAGTTACTCCCCAGGTACGAACACCGGGGAGCTGTTTTTT
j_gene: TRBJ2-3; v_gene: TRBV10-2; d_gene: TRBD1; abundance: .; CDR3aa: CASAGDRVTDTQYF; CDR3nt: TGCGCCAGCGCTGGGGACAGGGTCACAGATACGCAGTATTTT
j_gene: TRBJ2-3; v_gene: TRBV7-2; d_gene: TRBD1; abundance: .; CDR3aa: CASSRDRGADTQYF; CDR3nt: TGTGCCAGCAGCCGGGACAGGGGGGCAGATACGCAGTATTTT
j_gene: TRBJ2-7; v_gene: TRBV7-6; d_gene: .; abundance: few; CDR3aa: CASSLVEGVSYEQYF; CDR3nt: TGTGCCAGCAGCTTAGTAGAGGGGGTCTCCTACGAGCAGTACTTC
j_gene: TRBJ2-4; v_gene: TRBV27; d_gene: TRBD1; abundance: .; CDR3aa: CASSLWDSPSNLYF; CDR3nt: TGTGCCAGCAGTTTATGGGACAGCCCATCCAATTTGTACTTC
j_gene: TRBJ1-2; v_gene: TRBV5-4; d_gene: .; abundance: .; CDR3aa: CASSPPSTEPYGYTF; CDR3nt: TGTGCCAGCAGCCCCCCTTCGACAGAGCCCTATGGCTACACCTTC
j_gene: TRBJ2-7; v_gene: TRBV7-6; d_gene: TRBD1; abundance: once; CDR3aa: CASSPTGTGHHEQYF; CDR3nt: TGTGCCAGCAGCCCCACCGGGACAGGGCACCACGAGCAGTACTTC
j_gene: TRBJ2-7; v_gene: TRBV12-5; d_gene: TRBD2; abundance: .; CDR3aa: CASGLRPGLAPIHTNYEQYF; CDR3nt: TGTGCTAGTGGTTTGCGACCGGGACTAGCGCCCATACATACAAACTACGAGCAGTACTTC
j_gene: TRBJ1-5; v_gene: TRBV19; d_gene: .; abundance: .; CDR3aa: CASSIESTGGQPQHF; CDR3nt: TGTGCCAGTAGTATAGAGTCGACCGGGGGTCAGCCCCAGCATTTT
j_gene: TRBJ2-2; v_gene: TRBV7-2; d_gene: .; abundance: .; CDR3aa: CASSLAGGITGELFF; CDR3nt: TGTGCCAGCAGCTTAGCCGGGGGAATCACCGGGGAGCTGTTTTTT
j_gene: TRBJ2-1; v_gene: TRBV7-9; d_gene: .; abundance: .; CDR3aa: CASSLKGVGGARDNEQFF; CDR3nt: TGTGCCAGCAGCTTAAAAGGCGTGGGGGGGGCTCGGGACAATGAGCAGTTCTTC
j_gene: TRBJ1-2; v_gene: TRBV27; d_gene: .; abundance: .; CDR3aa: CASSLREGSGYTF; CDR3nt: TGTGCCAGCAGTTTAAGGGAGGGGAGCGGCTACACCTTC
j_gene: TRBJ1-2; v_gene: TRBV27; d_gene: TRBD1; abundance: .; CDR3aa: CASSATRDSQFYGYTF; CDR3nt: TGTGCCAGCAGTGCAACCCGGGACAGTCAATTCTATGGCTACACCTTC
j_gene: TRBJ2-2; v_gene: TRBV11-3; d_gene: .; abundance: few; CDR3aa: CASSLSGVYTGELFF; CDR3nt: TGTGCCAGCAGCTTAAGCGGAGTATACACCGGGGAGCTGTTTTTT
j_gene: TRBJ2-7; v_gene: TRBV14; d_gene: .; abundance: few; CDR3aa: CASSQGLVHEQYF; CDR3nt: TGTGCCAGCAGCCAAGGCCTAGTCCACGAGCAGTACTTC
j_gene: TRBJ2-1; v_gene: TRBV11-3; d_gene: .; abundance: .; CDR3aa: CASSSVGLSNEQFF; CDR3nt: TGTGCCAGCAGCTCCGTCGGTCTATCAAATGAGCAGTTCTTC
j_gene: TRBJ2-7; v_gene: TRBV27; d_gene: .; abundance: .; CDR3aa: CASAGGLYEQYF; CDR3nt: TGTGCCAGCGCCGGGGGGCTCTACGAGCAGTACTTC
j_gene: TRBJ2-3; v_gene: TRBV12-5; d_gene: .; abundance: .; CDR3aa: CASGPQGDTQYF; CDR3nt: TGTGCTAGTGGTCCCCAGGGGGATACGCAGTATTTT
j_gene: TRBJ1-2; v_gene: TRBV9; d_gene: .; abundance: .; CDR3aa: CASSVDPVGRDGYTF; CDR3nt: TGTGCCAGCAGCGTAGATCCGGTGGGGAGGGATGGCTACACCTTC
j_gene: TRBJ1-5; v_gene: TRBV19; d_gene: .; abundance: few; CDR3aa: CASRSQGNGNQPQHF; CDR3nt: TGTGCCAGTAGATCGCAGGGGAACGGCAATCAGCCCCAGCATTTT
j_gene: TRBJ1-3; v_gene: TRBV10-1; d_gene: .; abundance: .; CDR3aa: CASSESDRLFSGNTIYF; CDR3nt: TGCGCCAGCAGTGAGTCCGACAGACTTTTCTCTGGAAACACCATATATTTT
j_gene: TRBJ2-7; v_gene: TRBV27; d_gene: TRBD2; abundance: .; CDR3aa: CASSSTGLLSYEQYF; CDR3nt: TGTGCCAGCAGTTCTACGGGACTACTGTCCTACGAGCAGTACTTC
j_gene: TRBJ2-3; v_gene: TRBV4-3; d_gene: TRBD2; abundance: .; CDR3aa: CASSQGLAGGDTQYF; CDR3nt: TGCGCCAGCAGCCAAGGGTTAGCGGGAGGCGATACGCAGTATTTT